This T cell receptor beta chain was documented in a study of shared clonotypes between healthy human individuals. Study summary: There were three CD4 naive, three CD4 memory, two CD8 naive and one CD8 memory plates per donor. Overall study results and limits: Naive subsets, compared against memory subsets, generally had larger estimated richness values.

Points on this clone: The antigen remains unidentified.

As handled by the study authors: Junction-only immunoSEQ sequences carried no quality scores, so filtering differed. Measured with immunoSEQ multiplex PCR; TCRdb has only the in-frame clones, and not every one. Clonal size and the V and J genes are those of that table, whereas D and trimming came from the DNA. The table includes 2 million to 2.5 million clones, over 85% detected once. The sequenced sample was naive CD4+ T cells from PBMCs. As for subset: CD45RA+ positively selected. The sequence was obtained from a man aged 18 to 30 in good health. Some clones in this sample may be carry-over from other donors' samples.

The CDR3 protein is CASSATSRPTDTQYF. The CDR3 DNA follows: TGTGCCAGCAGCGCCACCAGTCGACCGACAGATACGCAGTATTTT. The chain recombines TRBV9 with TRBJ2-3; D is undetermined. Germline lookup yields CDR1 SGDLS and CDR2 YYNGEE. Trimming stripped 3 bases from V and 3 bases from J, with 14 bases between. CDR3 size: 15 residues.